This entry is about one T cell receptor beta chain. This clonotype was seen a few times. Its antigen is unknown. The sample holds no much larger clone one base away, and base qualities are not on file. In the paper's terms, the time point label means: newly diagnosed GD, antithyroid drugs for less than 3 months. For both TCR sequencing and RNA sequencing, RNA was extracted from PBMCs using TRIzol. The diagnosis of Graves' disease followed American Thyroid Association guidelines. Patients were recruited from an endocrinology department in Xi'an, China. From each patient, roughly 9 milliliters of peripheral blood was collected into an EDTA anticoagulant tube. Ficoll Paque Plus density gradient separation was used to isolate PBMCs, and no further T cell sorting was done. An Agilent 2100 Bioanalyzer and agarose gel were used to assess RNA quality, and a NanoDrop 2000 was used to measure RNA concentration.

CDR1 and CDR2, looked up from the germline V gene, are SGHDT and YYEEEE. V gives up 4 bases and J gives up 3 bases, and the segment between their germline ends measures 8 bases. Taken from cysteine to phenylalanine, the CDR3 has 12 residues. The read is trimmed to its CDR3 DNA, 36 bases read in frame from base 1. The sample originates from a study of regulatory T cells in long-lasting Graves disease (dated by TCRdb to the early 2020s). Broadly, across the study: In the newly diagnosed Graves' disease group, patients had been taking antithyroid drugs for less than 3 months. A total of around 35 samples were covered by TCR sequencing, comprising some 13 persistent and roughly 20 newly diagnosed Graves' disease patients. Peripheral blood TCR sequencing and RNA sequencing compared persistent Graves' disease patients with newly diagnosed Graves' disease patients. The study was conducted in China and was registered as a clinical trial. Paper-wide results and their limitations: Peripheral blood alone was examined, since thyroid tissue, which constituted the primary lesion, could not be accessed. Preferential use of TRBV28, TRBJ1-2 and TRBJ2-5 was observed in persistent disease, whereas TRBV20-1 and TRBJ2-1 were favored in newly diagnosed disease. More public clonotypes were shared among persistent patients (around 3,000) than among newly diagnosed patients (966). As a limitation, the authors acknowledged that the small sample size may reduce accuracy. Lower TCR Shannon entropy and fewer highly expanded clones were observed in persistent Graves' disease patients than in newly diagnosed patients, which suggested clonal expansion. Sequencing and analysis were restricted to the TCR beta chain.

The library was built by means of multiplex PCR. TCRdb lists the instrument as Illumina HiSeq 4000. iRepertoire HTBI primers and Arm-PCR amplification of CDR3 regions were used to construct TCR beta libraries. Before sequencing, the PCR products went through gel purification. The study's processing was this. A total of fewer than 70 TRBV and 14 TRBJ segments were identified across samples and were used for gene usage analysis of CDR3 amino acid clonotypes. Filtered high-quality paired reads were merged into contigs using COPE and FqMerger. Contigs were aligned with BLAST to IMGT TRBV, TRBD and TRBJ reference genes, and CDR3 was defined per IMGT. Highly expanded clones were defined as clonotypes with a frequency above 0.1%. Shannon entropy served as the measure of repertoire diversity, while the Gini coefficient captured V-J evenness. A clonotype was considered public if more than one individual shared it. In-frame beta chains were kept once TCRdb had trimmed the public reads at Q25 with fastp and called clones with MiXCR. A single entry per CDR3 protein holds the most common genes and DNA from its merged rows. The V and J calls shown here were made by TCRdb, not taken from the authors' results. The sample data list 400,000 to 500,000 distinct CDR3 sequences, and approximately 15% of these were observed just once. Clones ranked in the top ten supply approximately 7.8% of the sample.

These data are also associated with another study on T cells in Graves' hyperthyroidism and ophthalmopathy. Taken from the second paper: A patient counted as having stable Graves' hyperthyroidism if no progression to ophthalmopathy occurred over 18 months of follow-up. Hyperthyroidism patients were newly diagnosed, with disease duration under 2 months, and aged 18 to 65 years. The study excluded patients with uncontrolled infections, other autoimmune diseases, pregnancy or lactation. Diagnoses were based on clinical symptoms, serum thyroxine and TRAb, thyroid ultrasound and orbital computed tomography. For the first round of RT-PCR on the TCR CDR3, the HTBI primer set was used together with the Qiagen OneStep RT-PCR kit. Most expanded thyroid clonotypes (frequency above 0.001) were also detected in blood, suggesting blood repertoires may reflect thyroid immune responses. A model built on a 13 V-J signature distinguished ophthalmopathy from stable hyperthyroidism, reaching about 89% sensitivity and 81.08% specificity in cross-validation and 80%/75% in testing. In validation, the model predicted progression to ophthalmopathy a median of roughly 6.1 months before onset, with over 60% sensitivity and 72.22% specificity. TCR V-J signatures able to tell the groups apart were searched for in a discovery cohort of 100 or so patients, of whom fewer than 45 had Graves' ophthalmopathy and around 57 had stable Graves' hyperthyroidism. An independent validation cohort of 18 to 20 hyperthyroidism patients and approximately 17 patients who later progressed to ophthalmopathy tested prospective prediction of ophthalmopathy. The 95 to 100 discovery patients were randomly split 7:3 into training and test sets. The study also compared thyroid tissue and blood T-cell repertoires from a handful of Graves' hyperthyroidism patients. Following sampling, methimazole starting at 30 mg daily was given to hyperthyroidism patients, and high-dose intravenous methylprednisolone was given to ophthalmopathy patients. A second multiplex PCR round built the libraries, followed by size selection and purification. Paired-end sequencing of the libraries was performed with 100 bp reads on an Illumina HiSeq2000. SOAPnuke was used to process the raw data, throwing out any read that contained adapters or uncalled bases, had a mean Phred below 15, or lacked an exact constant-primer or identifier match. COPE v1.2.5 was used to merge high-quality paired reads, and clonotypes were defined as unique nucleotide sequences. MiTCR v1.1 was used to align clonotypes to the IMGT TRBV, TRBD and TRBJ reference segments. The analysis included only V-J combinations with a frequency above 0.0001, which together covered approximately 99% of the repertoires. The TCS score was defined as F50 (clonal expansion) divided by E x V (chaos), with BLOSUM62-based TCRdist calculated between CDR3 peptides within each V-J. Welch's t-statistics and random forest reduced 514 V-J features to 10 to 15, which were used in a naive Bayes classifier (R e1071). Sample size was not statistically predetermined, and blinding of investigators to group allocation was not performed. TCR Vbeta CDR3 sequencing of 120 to 150 peripheral blood samples (approximately 44 ophthalmopathy, 75 to 80 hyperthyroidism and roughly 17 progressor patients) is reported in the paper.

The TCR was taken from a middle-aged woman with Graves disease. Donor details come from another sample of the same person, matched by shared clones. The chain couples TRBV5-6 to TRBJ2-7, with the D gene call left open. The sample consisted of peripheral blood mononuclear cells (PBMCs), taken at new diagnosis, from a patient treated with antithyroid drugs. Read as DNA, the sequence is TGTGCCAGCAGCCACATACACTACGAGCAGTACTTC. This is translated as CASSHIHYEQYF.